One and the same sample provided the 22 T cell receptor beta chains below, sequenced in a study of blood T cell repertoires in COVID-19. Sequenced by immunoSEQ multiplex PCR; TCRdb stores in-frame clones only, minus some. Of fewer than 85,000 clones detected, roughly 70% appear once; the ten largest clones hold 2.5% to 3%. The sequenced material came from peripheral blood. Receptor source: a human donor with acute or convalescent COVID-19. The donor label of this sample is uncertain.

The V gene is TRBV6-2 or TRBV6-3, the J gene TRBJ1-2, with 8 positions matching TRBD1. The CDR3 runs 14 residues. With 4 bases clipped from V and 4 bases from J, the junction kept 5 bases outside the gene matches. Germline V gene lookup returns CDR1 MNHEY and CDR2 SVGEGT. This chain's CDR3 is CASSWTGTGYGYTF. Here the CDR3 DNA reads TGTGCCAGCAGTTGGACCGGGACAGGCTATGGCTACACCTTC.

The chain couples TRBV18 to TRBJ1-5, with a tentative D call TRBD1 (6 bases). The V and J ends lost 2 bases and 1 base respectively, with 9 bases between them. There are 15 residues in the CDR3. CDR1 and CDR2 (germline): KGHSH, LQKENI. The CDR3 spells CASSPAGTSNQPQHF. CDR3 coding DNA: TGTGCCAGCTCACCAGCCGGGACAAGCAATCAGCCCCAGCATTTT.

The rearrangement uses TRBV9 and TRBJ1-2, with D perhaps TRBD1 (5 bases). The CDR3 is made up of 14 amino acids. V dropped 1 base and J dropped 8 bases, with 15 bases sitting between them. Germline V gives CDR1 SGDLS, CDR2 YYNGEE. The CDR3 region is CASSVTGASRGYTF. Written as DNA, the CDR3 is TGTGCCAGCAGCGTAACTGGGGCCTCGAGAGGCTACACCTTC.

Only one count was recorded for this clone. This chain connects TRBV6-1 to TRBJ2-6; D is unclear. Germline loops: CDR1 MNHNS, CDR2 SASEGT. V was clipped by 2 bases and J by 4 bases, with 9 bases between them. The CDR3 contains 15 residues. The CDR3: CASSELSSGANVLTF. CDR3 in DNA: TGTGCCAGCAGTGAATTAAGCTCGGGGGCCAACGTCCTGACTTTC.

This clone was detected only a few times. The chain uses TRBV4-1 and TRBJ1-3; no definite D call. Trimming stripped 1 base from V and 0 bases from J, with 13 bases between. CDR3 length: 17 amino acids. CDR1 is MGHRA and CDR2 is YSYEKL in the germline V gene. The DNA for the CDR3 is TGCGCCAGCAGCCAAGGTTTCGGCGGCCGCTCTGGAAACACCATATATTTT. This sequence encodes CASSQGFGGRSGNTIYF.

The chain uses TRBV6-6 and TRBJ2-2, with 10 bases fitting TRBD2. The germline V gene has CDR1 MNHNY and CDR2 SVGAGI (reference sequence). V lost 5 bases and J lost 5; bases outside the gene matches: 2. The CDR3 loop spans 14 amino acids. The CDR3 coding sequence is TGTGCCAGCAGTGGACTAGCGGCAACCGGGGAGCTGTTTTTT. Translation: CASSGLAATGELFF.

Turning to this clone: Mismatch with germline at one junction end may stem from a read error. The genes are TRBV2 and TRBJ2-7; TRBD2 agrees at 7 bases. Looked up from germline, CDR1 is SNHLY and CDR2 is FYNNEI. This CDR3 comprises 12 residues. The CDR3 region has the DNA TGTGCCAGCAGCGCCCCCCCTGGCAGGGAGGGCTTC. It is translated as CASSAPPGREGF.

V and J are TRBV7-5 and TRBJ1-5. TRBV7-5 is classified as a pseudogene. CDR3 length: 16 residues. CDR3 residues: CARSLAPWGGNQPQHF. The CDR3 nucleotides read TGTGCCAGAAGCTTAGCCCCATGGGGGGGCAATCAGCCCCAGCATTTT.

The DNA for the CDR3 is TGTGCCAGCAGTGGGGTAGCGGATAACAATGAGCAGTTCTTC. This gives the protein CASSGVADNNEQFF. The chain joins TRBV3-1 (or the pseudogene TRBV3-2) to TRBJ2-1; possibly TRBD2 for D (6 bases). The CDR3 runs to 14 residues. Trimming removed 6 bases from V and 5 bases from J, with 14 bases in between. Germline CDR1 reads LGHDT; CDR2 reads YNNKEL (reference sequence).

This clone was seen at least ten times. The V call is TRBV13, the J call TRBJ2-5; TRBD1 matches 8 bases. The ends lost 5 bases at V and 6 bases at J; junction bases unmatched: 8. Germline V lookup: CDR1 PRHDT, CDR2 FYEKMQ (reference sequence). CDR3 length equals 14 residues. The CDR3 spells CASSHLQGGKTQYF. The CDR3 DNA reads as TGTGCCAGCAGCCATTTACAGGGGGGAAAGACCCAGTACTTC. Complete variable domain (other parts from reference TRBV13 and TRBJ2-5): AAGVIQSPRHLIKEKRETATLKCYPIPRHDTVYWYQQGPGQDPQFLISFYEKMQSDKGSIPDRFSAQQFSDYHSELNMSSLELGDSALYFCASSHLQGGKTQYFGPGTRLLVL.

The chain joins TRBV7-2 to TRBJ1-2; a weak D match, TRBD1 (6 bases). The CDR3 is 15 residues long. V was trimmed by 6 bases and J by 4 bases, leaving 18 bases between them. Germline CDR1 is SGHTA and CDR2 is FQGNSA. The CDR3 reads CASRLGGAGSYGYTF. CDR3 nucleotides: TGTGCCAGCAGACTAGGGGGGGCAGGGTCCTATGGCTACACCTTC. The variable domain in full, with the rest retrieved from reference TRBV7-2 and TRBJ1-2, is GAGVSQSPSNKVTEKGKDVELRCDPISGHTALYWYRQSLGQGLEFLIYFQGNSAPDKSGLPSDRFSAERTGGSVSTLTIQRTQQEDSAVYLCASRLGGAGSYGYTFGSGTRLTVV.

V is TRBV7-3 and J is TRBJ2-7; no firm D call. CDR1 and CDR2 (germline): SGHTA, FQGTGA. V was cut by 5 bases and J by 0 bases, with 11 bases left in between. The CDR3 has 14 residues. The DNA for the CDR3 is TGTGCCAGCAGCGCCTCACGGTTCTCCTACGAGCAGTACTTC. Its translation is CASSASRFSYEQYF.

This clone was counted once. V gene TRBV7-9 combines with J gene TRBJ2-7; perhaps TRBD2 as D (5 bases). Germline CDR1 reads SEHNR; CDR2 reads FQNEAQ (reference sequence). This CDR3 region has 13 residues. V lost 5 bases and J lost 1, with 9 bases in between. As DNA, the CDR3 is TGTGCCAGCAGCAGACGGGATTCCTACGAGCAGTACTTC. As protein: CASSRRDSYEQYF.

This chain joins TRBV7-7 and TRBJ1-1, with D unresolved. The CDR3 is made up of 13 amino acids. Trimming pared 2 bases from V and 6 bases from J, leaving 10 bases between. Per the germline V gene, CDR1 is SSHAT and CDR2 is FNYEAQ (reference sequence). The chain's CDR3 is CASSLWVGAEAFF. Written as DNA, the CDR3 is TGTGCCAGCAGCTTATGGGTGGGAGCTGAAGCTTTCTTT.

The chain couples TRBV7-9 to TRBJ2-3; D possibly corresponds to TRBD1 (5 bases). Between the trimmed V and J ends, which lost 1 base and 3 bases, there was a span of 11 bases. CDR1 is SEHNR and CDR2 is FQNEAQ in the germline V gene (reference sequence). The CDR3 has 15 amino acids. CDR3 DNA sequence: TGTGCCAGCAGCTTAGGGGGCCAGGGAACAGATACGCAGTATTTT. Residues: CASSLGGQGTDTQYF.

The gene calls are TRBV7-6 and TRBJ1-2, with D hard to call. CDR3 length: 15 amino acids. Trimming pared 1 base from V and 3 bases from J, leaving 12 bases between. CDR1 SGHVS and CDR2 FNYEAQ come from the germline V gene. The CDR3 is CASSLERTSHYGYTF. The CDR3 DNA follows: TGTGCCAGCAGCTTAGAAAGGACTTCTCACTATGGCTACACCTTC.

This chain connects TRBV6-7 to TRBJ2-5, with D possibly being TRBD2 (5 bases). TRBV6-7 is filed as an ORF, its function uncertain. The V and J ends lost 11 bases and 0 bases respectively, with 16 bases between them. The CDR3 loop spans 14 amino acids. CDR3 in DNA: TGTGCCTCCCCGCGGGCTCCGTACCAAGAGACCCAGTACTTC. This gives the protein CASPRAPYQETQYF.

The V call is TRBV24-1, the J call TRBJ2-5, with TRBD2 matching 11 bases. This CDR3 contains 16 residues. The V gene's germline CDR1 is KGHDR and CDR2 SFDVKD. J gave up 3 bases and V 5 bases, and 7 bases lay outside the gene matches. The CDR3 nucleotides read TGTGCCACCAGTGCTATGCCGGGACTAGCGGAAGAGACCCAGTACTTC. It yields the protein CATSAMPGLAEETQYF.

The chain employs TRBV2 and TRBJ2-3; 9 nucleotides align to TRBD1. V was pared by 4 bases and J by 3 bases, with 5 bases of the junction left unmatched. This CDR3 spans 15 amino acids. Germline lookup yields CDR1 SNHLY and CDR2 FYNNEI. The CDR3 region has the DNA TGTGCCAGCAGTGTACAGGGGGCTAAGACAGATACGCAGTATTTT. This encodes CASSVQGAKTDTQYF.

The rearrangement links TRBV30 to TRBJ1-2; 8 nucleotides line up with TRBD1. Germline trimming cut 7 bases from V and 4 bases from J; bases unmatched to any gene: 11. CDR1 is GTSNPN, CDR2 SVGIG, per germline (reference sequence). The CDR3 totals 14 residues. Written as DNA, the CDR3 is TGTGCCTTCGCGGGGGACAGGATAGGCTATGGCTACACCTTC. Amino acid sequence: CAFAGDRIGYGYTF.

CDR3: CASSPHSGGNYNEQFF. CDR3 nucleotides: TGTGCCAGCAGTCCCCATAGCGGGGGCAACTACAATGAGCAGTTCTTC. The rearrangement uses TRBV28 and TRBJ2-1; 9 positions match TRBD2. The CDR3 is 16 amino acids. After removal of 5 bases from V and 3 bases from J, the junction contained 8 bases not matched to a gene. Germline loops: CDR1 MDHEN, CDR2 SYDVKM.

The rearrangement uses TRBV7-2 and TRBJ2-1; D is undetermined. Trimming left V 5 bases short and J 6 bases short, with 11 bases between. This CDR3 spans 13 amino acids. CDR1 is SGHTA and CDR2 is FQGNSA in the germline V gene. The CDR3 bases are TGTGCCAGCAGCCAACAGAGAAGCAATGAGCAGTTCTTC. This translates into CASSQQRSNEQFF.